Below are 20 T cell receptor beta chains sequenced from a single sample in a study of metastatic and nonmetastatic thyroid tumors. No patient had received any treatment before thyroid surgery. TCRdb reassembled clones from the PCR reads with MiXCR. The sample has 30,000 to 35,000 clones, about 31% seen once. Sequencing was performed on blood. Every receptor here comes from a female donor with papillary thyroid cancer or a benign thyroid nodule (not recorded which). Some clones in this sample may be carry-over from other donors' samples.

Many counts were recorded for this clone. A much larger clone is a single base away; this may be a read error. This chain joins TRBV12-3 or TRBV12-4 and TRBJ1-3, with D unclear. The CDR3 loop spans 11 amino acids. Trimming removed 7 bases from V and 8 bases from J, with 9 bases in between. The CDR3 sequence is CASIPGDTIYF. The CDR3 DNA follows: TGTGCCAGCATCCCCGGGGACACCATATATTTT.

By share, this clone counts as medium-sized. The J gene is TRBJ1-1, the V gene TRBV6-4; TRBD1 matches at 7 bases. The CDR3 is 12 residues long. Germline V CDR1 and CDR2: MRHNA, SNTAGT. After removal of 4 bases from V and 4 bases from J, the junction contained 0 bases not matched to a gene. The CDR3 DNA follows: TGTGCCAGCAGTGCAGGGGGCACTGAAGCTTTCTTT. It translates to CASSAGGTEAFF.

This chain joins TRBV5-1 and TRBJ2-7; D uncertain. Germline lookup yields CDR1 SGHRS and CDR2 YFSETQ. Trimming stripped 2 bases from V and 4 bases from J, with 7 bases between. The CDR3 is 12 residues long. The CDR3 reads CASSLRAYEQYF. CDR3 DNA: TGCGCCAGCAGCTTAAGAGCGTACGAGCAGTACTTC.

The table lists this clone with many counts. The rearrangement links TRBV20-1 to TRBJ1-1, with D uncertain. The germline CDR1 and CDR2 sequences are DFQATT and SNEGSKA (reference sequence). The CDR3 consists of 14 residues. V gave up 0 bases and J gave up 1 base, with 9 bases separating them. The CDR3 sequence: CSARDASANTEAFF. CDR3 coding DNA: TGCAGTGCTAGAGATGCCTCAGCGAACACTGAAGCTTTCTTT.

In this sample, this clone turned up a few times. V gene TRBV28 combines with J gene TRBJ2-7, with D hard to call. Germline lookup yields CDR1 MDHEN and CDR2 SYDVKM. V lost 8 bases to trimming and J lost 6 bases, with 23 bases between them. The CDR3 is 15 amino acids. In nucleotides, the CDR3 is TGTGCCAGCTCCCTACTCAGGCGGAGAAAACCCGAGCAGTACTTC. It is translated as CASSLLRRRKPEQYF.

This clone was seen a handful of times. This could be a read error, since a much larger clone is one nucleotide away. V is TRBV7-9 and J is TRBJ1-2; a weak D match, TRBD1 (5 bases). Germline assignment: CDR1 SEHNR and CDR2 FQNEAQ (reference sequence). The length of the CDR3 is 14 residues. The ends were cut back, 5 bases at V and 6 bases at J, with 16 bases in the middle. CDR3 protein: CASSPQGIGDGYTF. The CDR3 DNA reads TGTGCCAGCAGCCCCCAGGGAATTGGTGATGGCTACACCTTC.

This clone is medium-sized within its sample. The chain employs TRBV6-1 and TRBJ2-7; possibly TRBD2 for D (6 bases). Between the trimmed V and J ends, which lost 5 bases and 6 bases, there was a span of 17 bases. The CDR3 loop spans 14 amino acids. From germline, CDR1 is MNHNS and CDR2 SASEGT. CDR3 nucleotide sequence: TGTGCCAGCAGTCCAGGCGGGGTCTCGAGCGAGCAGTACTTC. This gives the protein CASSPGGVSSEQYF.

This chain links TRBV11-2 with TRBJ2-7; 7 nucleotides align to TRBD1. The CDR3 consists of 15 residues. Germline V lookup: CDR1 SGHAT, CDR2 FQNNGV. Trimming at V came to 0 bases and at J to 3 bases, leaving 5 bases not matched to a gene. CDR3 DNA sequence: TGTGCCAGCAGCTTAGATCCCACAGGGGTCTACGAGCAGTACTTC. This translates into CASSLDPTGVYEQYF.

This clone was observed many times. J is TRBJ1-1 and V is TRBV19; TRBD1 matches 9 bases. There are 16 residues in the CDR3. Trimming at V came to 4 bases and at J to 4 bases, leaving 10 bases not matched to a gene. Germline CDR1 LNHDA, CDR2 SQIVND (reference sequence). The CDR3 here is CASSSGQGSLGTEAFF. DNA of the CDR3: TGTGCCAGTAGTAGCGGACAGGGGTCCCTCGGCACTGAAGCTTTCTTT.

In the case of this clone: A read error may explain this, as a much larger clone is one base away. The rearrangement uses TRBV7-8 and TRBJ1-4; D possibly corresponds to TRBD1 (5 bases). Germline V gene lookup returns CDR1 SGHVS and CDR2 FQNEAQ. The CDR3 length is 12 residues. CDR3 sequence: CASSLGGERLFF. The CDR3 nucleotides are TGCGCCAGCAGCTTGGGGGGTGAAAGACTGTTTTTT. Supplemented by reference TRBV7-8 and TRBJ1-4, the full variable domain reads GAGVSQSPRYKVAKRGQDVALRCDPISGHVSLFWYQQALGQGPEFLTYFQNEAQLDKSGLPSDRFFAERPEGSVSTLKIQRTQQEDSAVYLCASSLGGERLFFGSGTQLSVL.

This chain joins TRBV2 and TRBJ1-2; the D is unclear. The CDR3 is 12 residues long. V dropped 7 bases and J dropped 5 bases, with 11 bases sitting between them. Germline assignment: CDR1 SNHLY and CDR2 FYNNEI. The DNA for the CDR3 is TGTGCCAGCATTGGGCTTTGGTATGGCTACACCTTC. Translating it yields CASIGLWYGYTF.

This clone was recorded many times. The chain is built from TRBV5-6 and TRBJ2-1; the D gene is possibly TRBD1 (6 bases). Deletions cut 9 bases from V and 0 bases from J, with 16 bases between. The CDR3 is 15 residues long. From germline, CDR1 is SGHDT and CDR2 YYEEEE. This CDR3 is CATTKGTTSYNEQFF. Here the CDR3 DNA reads TGTGCCACCACGAAGGGGACAACCTCCTACAATGAGCAGTTCTTC.

The CDR3 DNA sequence: TGTGCCAGCAGCCCGTGGGGTGTCGTCTCACCCCTCCACTTT. Residues: CASSPWGVVSPLHF. This sequence joins TRBV9 and TRBJ1-6; D gene uncertain. The CDR3 sequence is 14 residues long. Germline V CDR1 and CDR2: SGDLS, YYNGEE. The V end was cut by 4 bases, the J end by 10 bases, with 15 bases between.

This clone was observed at least ten times. The chain couples TRBV9 to TRBJ2-5, with D possibly TRBD1 on 7 matching bases. The CDR3 contains 15 residues. Per the germline V gene, CDR1 is SGDLS and CDR2 is YYNGEE. V lost 2 bases and J 2 bases, leaving 13 bases between the germline ends. Here the CDR3 DNA reads TGTGCCAGCAGCGTGGCAGGGGGGCTACAAGAGACCCAGTACTTC. Amino acids: CASSVAGGLQETQYF.

A word on this clone: Since the CDR3 does not end with the conserved phenylalanine or tryptophan, this likely comes from a read error. The J gene is TRBJ2-7, the V gene TRBV7-9, with D possibly TRBD1 on 5 matching bases. This CDR3 is built from 14 residues. Deletions cut 10 bases from V and 3 bases from J, with 19 bases between. The V gene's germline CDR1 is SEHNR and CDR2 FQNEAQ (reference sequence). The CDR3 DNA is TGTGCCATCACACATCCAGGGCAGAGCTACGAGCAGTACTTG. It specifies CAITHPGQSYEQYL.

This clone was detected many times. The chain joins TRBV27 to TRBJ2-4; 7 nucleotides agree with TRBD1. CDR1 is MNHEY, CDR2 SMNVEV, per germline (reference sequence). CDR3 length equals 14 residues. V gave up 9 bases and J gave up 14 bases; unmatched junction bases: 19. The CDR3 region has the DNA TGTGCCAGGAAAAACACGACGCCACCGGGACAGAAGTACTTC. Residues: CARKNTTPPGQKYF.

Comment on this clone: One end of the junction varies from germline; a read error may be responsible. V gene TRBV18 combines with J gene TRBJ2-1; unclear D gene. The germline gives CDR1 KGHSH, CDR2 LQKENI. The length of the CDR3 is 11 residues. For the CDR3, the DNA is TGTGCCTGCTCAGTGCAGCATGAGCAGTTCTTC. As protein: CACSVQHEQFF. The variable domain in full, with the rest retrieved from reference TRBV18 and TRBJ2-1, is NAGVMQNPRHLVRRRGQEARLRCSPMKGHSHVYWYRQLPEEGLKFMVYLQKENIIDESGMPKERFSAEFPKEGPSILRIQQVVRGDSAAYFCACSVQHEQFFGPGTRLTVL.

A note on this clone: A read error may be the cause here, since a much bigger clone is one base away. The chain employs TRBV20-1 and TRBJ2-1; 14 bases fit TRBD2. Germline loops: CDR1 DFQATT, CDR2 SNEGSKA (reference sequence). The CDR3 covers 15 residues. The CDR3 reads CSASGGLAGVDDQFF. The CDR3 region has the DNA TGCAGTGCTAGTGGGGGACTAGCGGGAGTCGATGATCAGTTCTTC.

The J gene is TRBJ2-1, the V gene TRBV19, with 7 bases lining up with TRBD1. CDR1 is LNHDA and CDR2 is SQIVND in the germline V gene (reference sequence). This CDR3 contains 17 residues. The J segment lost 4 bases and the V segment lost 6 bases, leaving 15 bases of the junction unmatched. Here the CDR3 reads CASRRDPTGKSYNEQFF. The CDR3 region has the DNA TGTGCCAGTAGACGAGACCCGACAGGGAAGAGTTACAATGAGCAGTTCTTC.

Worth noting for this clone: The conserved phenylalanine or tryptophan normally closing the CDR3 is absent here, so this likely arose from a read error. The chain joins TRBV12-3 or TRBV12-4 to TRBJ1-2; 7 bases line up with TRBD1. The CDR3 has 15 amino acids. Trimming removed 4 bases from V and 2 bases from J; junction bases left unmatched: 7. Written as DNA, the CDR3 is TGTGCCAGCAGTTACAGGGGTATTAAAAACTATGGCTACACCTTA. Translating gives CASSYRGIKNYGYTL.